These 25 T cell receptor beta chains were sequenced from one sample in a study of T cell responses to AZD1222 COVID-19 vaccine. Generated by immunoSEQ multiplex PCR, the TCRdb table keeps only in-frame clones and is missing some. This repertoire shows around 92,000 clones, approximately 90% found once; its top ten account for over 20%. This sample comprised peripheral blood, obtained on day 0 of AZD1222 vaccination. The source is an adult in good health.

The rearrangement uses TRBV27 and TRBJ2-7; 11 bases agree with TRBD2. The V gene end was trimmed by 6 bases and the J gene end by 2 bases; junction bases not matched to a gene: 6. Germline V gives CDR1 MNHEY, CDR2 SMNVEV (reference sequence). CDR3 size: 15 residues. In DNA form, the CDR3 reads TGTGCCAGCAGGAAGACTAGCGGGGACACCTACGAGCAGTACTTC. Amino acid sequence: CASRKTSGDTYEQYF.

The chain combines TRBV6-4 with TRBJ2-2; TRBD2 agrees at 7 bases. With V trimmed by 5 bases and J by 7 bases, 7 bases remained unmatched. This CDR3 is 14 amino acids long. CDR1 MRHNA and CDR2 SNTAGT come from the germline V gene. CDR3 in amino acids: CASSTAGAVGELFF. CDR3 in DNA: TGTGCCAGCAGTACCGCGGGAGCGGTCGGGGAGCTGTTTTTT.

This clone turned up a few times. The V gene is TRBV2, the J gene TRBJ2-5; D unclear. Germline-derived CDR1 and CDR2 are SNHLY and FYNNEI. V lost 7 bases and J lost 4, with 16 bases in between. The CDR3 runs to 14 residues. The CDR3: CASTSHRSGETQYF. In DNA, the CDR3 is TGTGCCAGCACCTCTCATAGGAGTGGAGAGACCCAGTACTTC.

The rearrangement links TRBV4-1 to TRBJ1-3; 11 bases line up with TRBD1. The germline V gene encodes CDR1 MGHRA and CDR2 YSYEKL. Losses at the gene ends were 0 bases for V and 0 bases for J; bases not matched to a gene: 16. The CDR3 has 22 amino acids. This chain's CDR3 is CASSQDFVFRDRGTSSGNTIYF. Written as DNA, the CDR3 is TGCGCCAGCAGCCAAGATTTCGTTTTTCGGGACAGGGGGACTAGCTCTGGAAACACCATATATTTT.

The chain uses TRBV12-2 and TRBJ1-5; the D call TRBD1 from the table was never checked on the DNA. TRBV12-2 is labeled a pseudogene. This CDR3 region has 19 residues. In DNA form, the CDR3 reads TGTGCAAGTCGCTCAATAAGGACATACAGGGGGTATAGCAATCAGCCCCAGCATTTT. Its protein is CASRSIRTYRGYSNQPQHF.

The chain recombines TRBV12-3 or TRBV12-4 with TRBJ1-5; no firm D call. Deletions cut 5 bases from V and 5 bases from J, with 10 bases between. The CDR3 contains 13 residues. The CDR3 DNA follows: TGTGCCAGCAGTCTATCGAGGGATCAGCCCCAGCATTTT. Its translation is CASSLSRDQPQHF.

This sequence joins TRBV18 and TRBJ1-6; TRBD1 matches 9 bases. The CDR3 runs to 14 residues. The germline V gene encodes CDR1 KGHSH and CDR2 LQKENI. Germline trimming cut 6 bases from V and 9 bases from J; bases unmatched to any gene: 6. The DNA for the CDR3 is TGTGCCAGCTCTCGGGGACAGGGAGGTTCACCCCTCCACTTT. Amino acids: CASSRGQGGSPLHF.

The CDR3 is CASSLLHRSGNTIYF. In DNA form, the CDR3 reads TGTGCCAGCAGCTTACTTCACAGATCTGGAAACACCATATATTTT. V gene TRBV7-2 combines with J gene TRBJ1-3; D remains unclear. This CDR3 comprises 15 residues. In germline, CDR1 is SGHTA, CDR2 FQGNSA. The V end lost 2 bases, the J end lost 1 base, and 9 bases lay between the germline ends.

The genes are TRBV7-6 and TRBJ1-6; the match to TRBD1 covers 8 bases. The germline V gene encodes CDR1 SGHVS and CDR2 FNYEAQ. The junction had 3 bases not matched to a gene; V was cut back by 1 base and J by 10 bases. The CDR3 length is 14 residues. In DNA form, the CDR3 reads TGTGCCAGCAGCTTAGAGACAGGGGACTCACCCCTCCACTTT. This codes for CASSLETGDSPLHF.

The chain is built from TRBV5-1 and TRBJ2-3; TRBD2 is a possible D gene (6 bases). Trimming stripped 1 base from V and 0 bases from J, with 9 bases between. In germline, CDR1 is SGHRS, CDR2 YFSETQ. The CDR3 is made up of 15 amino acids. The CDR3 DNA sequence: TGCGCCAGCAGCTTGACGGGAGCTAGCACAGATACGCAGTATTTT. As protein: CASSLTGASTDTQYF.

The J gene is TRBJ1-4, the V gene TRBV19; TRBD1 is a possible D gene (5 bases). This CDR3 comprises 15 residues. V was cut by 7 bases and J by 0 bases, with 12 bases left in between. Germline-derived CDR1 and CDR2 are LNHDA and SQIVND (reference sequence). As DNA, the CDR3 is TGTGCCAGTAAGGGCAGGGCCTCAACTAATGAAAAACTGTTTTTT. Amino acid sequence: CASKGRASTNEKLFF.

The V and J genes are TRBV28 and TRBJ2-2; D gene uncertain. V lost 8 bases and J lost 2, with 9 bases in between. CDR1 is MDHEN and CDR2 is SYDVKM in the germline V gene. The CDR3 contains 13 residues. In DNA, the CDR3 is TGTGCCAGCCAGGAAGGTAACACCGGGGAGCTGTTTTTT. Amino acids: CASQEGNTGELFF.

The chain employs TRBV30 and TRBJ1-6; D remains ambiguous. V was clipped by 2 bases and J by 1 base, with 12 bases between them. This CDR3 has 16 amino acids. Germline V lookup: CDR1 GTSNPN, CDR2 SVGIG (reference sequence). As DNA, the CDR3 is TGTGCCTGGAGTCCAACAAGGGTTTCCTATAATTCACCCCTCCACTTT. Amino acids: CAWSPTRVSYNSPLHF.

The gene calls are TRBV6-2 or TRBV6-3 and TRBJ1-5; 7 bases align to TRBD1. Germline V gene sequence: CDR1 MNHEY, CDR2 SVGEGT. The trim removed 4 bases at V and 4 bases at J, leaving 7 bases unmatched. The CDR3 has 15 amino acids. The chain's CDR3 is CASSSSGTANQPQHF. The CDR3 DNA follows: TGTGCCAGCAGTTCCTCCGGGACAGCAAATCAGCCCCAGCATTTT.

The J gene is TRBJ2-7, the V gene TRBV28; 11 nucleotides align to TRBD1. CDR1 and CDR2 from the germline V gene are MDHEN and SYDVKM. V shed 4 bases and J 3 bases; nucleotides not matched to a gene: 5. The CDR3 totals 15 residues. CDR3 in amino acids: CASSYTGQGGYEQYF. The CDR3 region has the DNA TGTGCCAGCAGTTACACGGGACAGGGGGGCTACGAGCAGTACTTC.

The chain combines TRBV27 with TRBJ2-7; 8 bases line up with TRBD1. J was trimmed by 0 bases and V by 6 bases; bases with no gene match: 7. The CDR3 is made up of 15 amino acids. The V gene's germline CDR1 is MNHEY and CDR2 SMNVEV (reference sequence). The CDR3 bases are TGTGCCAGCAGCCACTCAACAGGGGGCTCCTACGAGCAGTACTTC. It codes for CASSHSTGGSYEQYF.

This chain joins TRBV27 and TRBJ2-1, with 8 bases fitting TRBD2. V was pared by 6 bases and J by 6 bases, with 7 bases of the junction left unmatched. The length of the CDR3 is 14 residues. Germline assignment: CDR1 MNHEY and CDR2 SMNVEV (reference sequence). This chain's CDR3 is CASSLPGGLNEQFF. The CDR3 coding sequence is TGTGCCAGCAGCCTCCCGGGGGGGCTCAATGAGCAGTTCTTC.

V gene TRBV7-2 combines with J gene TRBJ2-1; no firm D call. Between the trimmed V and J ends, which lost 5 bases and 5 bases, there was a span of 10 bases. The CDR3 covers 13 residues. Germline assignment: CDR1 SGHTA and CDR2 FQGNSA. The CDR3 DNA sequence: TGTGCCAGCAGCCCTCACCGGGACAATGAGCAGTTCTTC. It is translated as CASSPHRDNEQFF.

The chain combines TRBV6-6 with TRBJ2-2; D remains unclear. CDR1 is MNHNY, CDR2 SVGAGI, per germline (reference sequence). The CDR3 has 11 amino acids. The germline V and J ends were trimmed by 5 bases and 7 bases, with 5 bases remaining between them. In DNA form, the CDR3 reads TGTGCCAGCAGTCGAGGCGGGGAGCTGTTTTTT. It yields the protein CASSRGGELFF.

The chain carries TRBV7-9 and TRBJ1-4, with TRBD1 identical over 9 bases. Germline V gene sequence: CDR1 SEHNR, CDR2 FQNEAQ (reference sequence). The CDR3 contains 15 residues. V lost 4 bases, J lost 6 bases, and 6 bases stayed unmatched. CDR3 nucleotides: TGTGCCAGCAGCTCGAACCGGGACAGGGATGAAAAACTGTTTTTT. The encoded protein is CASSSNRDRDEKLFF.

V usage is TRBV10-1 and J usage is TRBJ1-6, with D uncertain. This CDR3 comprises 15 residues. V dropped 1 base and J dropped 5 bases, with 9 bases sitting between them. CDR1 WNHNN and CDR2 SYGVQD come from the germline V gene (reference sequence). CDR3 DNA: TGCGCCAGCAGTGAGTGCGCAGCTGATAATTCACCCCTCCACTTT. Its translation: CASSECAADNSPLHF.

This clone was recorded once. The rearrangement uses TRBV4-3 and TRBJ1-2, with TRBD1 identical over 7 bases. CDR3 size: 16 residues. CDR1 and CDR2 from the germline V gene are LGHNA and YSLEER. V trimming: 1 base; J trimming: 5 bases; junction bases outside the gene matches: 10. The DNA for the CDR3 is TGCGCCAGCAGCCAAGCCCCGACAGGGCTTCTATATGGCTACACCTTC. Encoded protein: CASSQAPTGLLYGYTF.

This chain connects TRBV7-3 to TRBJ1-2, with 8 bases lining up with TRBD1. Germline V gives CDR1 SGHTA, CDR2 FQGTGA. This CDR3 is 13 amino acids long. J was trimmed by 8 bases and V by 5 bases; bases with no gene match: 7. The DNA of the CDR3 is TGTGCCAGCAGCCGGGGACAGGATGTAGGCTACACCTTC. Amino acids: CASSRGQDVGYTF. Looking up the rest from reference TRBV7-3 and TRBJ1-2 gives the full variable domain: GAGVSQTPSNKVTEKGKYVELRCDPISGHTALYWYRQSLGQGPEFLIYFQGTGAADDSGLPNDRFFAVRPEGSVSTLKIQRTERGDSAVYLCASSRGQDVGYTFGSGTRLTVV.

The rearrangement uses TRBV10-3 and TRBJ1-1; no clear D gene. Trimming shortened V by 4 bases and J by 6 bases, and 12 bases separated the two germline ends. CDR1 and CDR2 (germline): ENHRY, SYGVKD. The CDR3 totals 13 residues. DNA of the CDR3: TGTGCCATCAGTGGGCAGGTTGAAGCTGAAGCTTTCTTT. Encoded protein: CAISGQVEAEAFF.

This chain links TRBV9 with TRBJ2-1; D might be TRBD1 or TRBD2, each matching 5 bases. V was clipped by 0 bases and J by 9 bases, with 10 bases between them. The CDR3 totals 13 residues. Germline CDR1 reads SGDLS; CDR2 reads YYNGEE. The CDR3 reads CASSVVGAGEQFF. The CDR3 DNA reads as TGTGCCAGCAGCGTAGTTGGGGCGGGTGAGCAGTTCTTC.